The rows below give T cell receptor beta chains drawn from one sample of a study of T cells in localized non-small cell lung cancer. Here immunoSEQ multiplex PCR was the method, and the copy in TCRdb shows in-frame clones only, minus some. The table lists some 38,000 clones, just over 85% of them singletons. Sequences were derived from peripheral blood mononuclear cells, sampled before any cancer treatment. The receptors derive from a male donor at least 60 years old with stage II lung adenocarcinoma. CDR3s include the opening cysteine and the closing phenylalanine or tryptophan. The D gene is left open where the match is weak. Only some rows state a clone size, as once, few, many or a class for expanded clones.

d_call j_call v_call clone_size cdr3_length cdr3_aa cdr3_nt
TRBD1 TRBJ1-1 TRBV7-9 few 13 CASSLTGATEAFF TGTGCCAGCAGCCTGACAGGGGCCACTGAAGCTTTCTTT
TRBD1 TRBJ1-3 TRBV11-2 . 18 CASSLGWGRTGAGNTIYF TGTGCCAGCAGCTTAGGTTGGGGCAGGACAGGGGCTGGAAACACCATATATTTT
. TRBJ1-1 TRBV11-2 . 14 CASSRIGANTEAFF TGTGCCAGCAGTCGAATCGGGGCCAACACTGAAGCTTTCTTT
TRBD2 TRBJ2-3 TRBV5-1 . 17 CASSPGLAGGSTDTQYF TGCGCCAGCAGCCCCGGACTAGCGGGAGGGAGCACAGATACGCAGTATTTT
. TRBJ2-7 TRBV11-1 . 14 CASSFYGSSYEQYF TGTGCCAGCAGCTTCTACGGGAGCTCCTACGAGCAGTACTTC
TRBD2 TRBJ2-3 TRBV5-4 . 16 CASSRGLAGVTDTQYF TGTGCCAGCAGCCGGGGACTAGCGGGAGTAACCGATACGCAGTATTTT
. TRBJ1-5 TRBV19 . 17 CASVDRGPAGGNQPQHF TGTGCCAGTGTCGACCGGGGGCCGGCGGGAGGCAATCAGCCCCAGCATTTT
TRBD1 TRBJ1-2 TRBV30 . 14 CAWSWNRGDYGYTF TGTGCCTGGAGTTGGAACAGGGGGGACTATGGCTACACCTTC
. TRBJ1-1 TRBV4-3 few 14 CASSQGWGRTEAFF TGCGCCAGCAGCCAAGGCTGGGGCAGGACTGAAGCTTTCTTT
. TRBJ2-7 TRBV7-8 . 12 CASSLLLYEQYF TGTGCCAGCAGCTTGCTCCTCTACGAGCAGTACTTC
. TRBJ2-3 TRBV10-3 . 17 CAISEGLAAEGTDTQYF TGTGCCATCAGTGAGGGTCTGGCAGCGGAGGGCACAGATACGCAGTATTTT
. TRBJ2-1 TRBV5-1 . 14 CASSYLGSPGEQFF TGCGCCAGCAGCTACCTCGGGAGCCCGGGGGAGCAGTTCTTC
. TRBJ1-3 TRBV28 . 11 CASSSPGTIYF TGTGCCAGCAGTTCCCCGGGCACCATATATTTT
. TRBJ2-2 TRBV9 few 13 CASSVKRSGELFF TGTGCCAGCAGCGTTAAAAGGTCCGGGGAGCTGTTTTTT
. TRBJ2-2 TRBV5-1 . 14 CASSSRGGTGELFF TGCGCCAGCAGCTCTAGGGGTGGGACCGGGGAGCTGTTTTTT
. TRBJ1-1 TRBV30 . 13 CAWSVQVVTEAFF TGTGCCTGGAGTGTTCAAGTAGTAACTGAAGCTTTCTTT
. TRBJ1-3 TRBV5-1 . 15 CASSLAMGVGNTIYF TGCGCCAGCAGCTTGGCCATGGGGGTCGGAAACACCATATATTTT
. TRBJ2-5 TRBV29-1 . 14 CSVGVSLDVGTQYF TGCAGCGTTGGAGTATCTCTGGACGTGGGGACCCAGTACTTC
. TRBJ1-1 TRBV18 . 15 CASSPRPGDAGEAFF TGTGCCAGCTCACCACGGCCAGGGGATGCTGGCGAAGCTTTCTTT
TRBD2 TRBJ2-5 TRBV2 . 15 CAHSVIAGVPETQYF TGTGCCCACAGCGTAATAGCGGGAGTCCCCGAGACCCAGTACTTC
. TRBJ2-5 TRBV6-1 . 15 CASKLNAGAQETQYF TGTGCCAGCAAACTAAACGCAGGGGCCCAAGAGACCCAGTACTTC
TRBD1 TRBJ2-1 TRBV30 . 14 CAWSKWDSYNEQFF TGTGCCTGGAGTAAATGGGACAGCTACAATGAGCAGTTCTTC
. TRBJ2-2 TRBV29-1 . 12 CSADTFTGELFF TGCAGCGCCGACACCTTCACCGGGGAGCTGTTTTTT
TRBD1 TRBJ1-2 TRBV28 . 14 CASSSRDRAPGYTF TGTGCCAGCAGTTCCCGGGACAGGGCCCCTGGCTACACCTTC
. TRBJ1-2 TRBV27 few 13 CASMKDKSYGYTF TGTGCCAGCATGAAGGACAAGAGCTATGGCTACACCTTC
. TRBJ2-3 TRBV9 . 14 CASSVGLFKDTQYF TGTGCCAGCAGCGTAGGACTATTCAAAGATACGCAGTATTTT
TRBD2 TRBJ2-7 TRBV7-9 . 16 CASSPTRAGGTYEQYF TGTGCCAGCAGTCCCACTCGAGCGGGGGGTACCTACGAGCAGTACTTC
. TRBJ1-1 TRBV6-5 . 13 CASSKTVNTEAFF TGTGCCAGCAGCAAAACGGTGAACACTGAAGCTTTCTTT
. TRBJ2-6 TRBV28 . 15 CASSSLRTGANVLTF TGTGCCAGCAGTTCTCTGCGGACTGGGGCCAACGTCCTGACTTTC
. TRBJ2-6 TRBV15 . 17 CATSLMGDPSGANVLTF TGTGCCACCAGCTTAATGGGTGATCCTTCTGGGGCCAACGTCCTGACTTTC
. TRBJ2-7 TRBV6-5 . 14 CASSAKGDSLEQYF TGTGCCAGCAGTGCTAAGGGGGATTCGTTGGAGCAGTACTTC
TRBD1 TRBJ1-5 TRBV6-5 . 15 CASSPDRGSNQPQHF TGTGCCAGCAGTCCCGACAGGGGTAGCAATCAGCCCCAGCATTTT
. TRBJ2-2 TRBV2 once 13 CASREQGLGELFF TGTGCCAGCAGGGAACAGGGTTTAGGGGAGCTGTTTTTT
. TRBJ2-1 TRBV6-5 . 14 CASNFRDAKDEQFF TGTGCCAGCAATTTCCGGGACGCCAAGGATGAGCAGTTCTTC
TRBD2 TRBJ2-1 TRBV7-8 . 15 CASTIGLAGSYEQFF TGTGCCAGCACCATTGGACTAGCGGGATCCTATGAGCAGTTCTTC
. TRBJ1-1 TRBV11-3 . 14 CASSAQGWNTEAFF TGTGCCAGCAGCGCCCAGGGTTGGAACACTGAAGCTTTCTTT
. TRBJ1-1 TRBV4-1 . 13 CASSPGTNTEAFF TGCGCCAGCAGCCCCGGGACGAACACTGAAGCTTTCTTT
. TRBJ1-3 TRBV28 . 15 CASSSNRVTGNTIYF TGTGCCAGCAGTTCAAACAGGGTCACTGGAAACACCATATATTTT
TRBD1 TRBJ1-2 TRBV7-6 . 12 CAVTDRDYGYTF TGTGCCGTCACGGACAGGGACTATGGCTACACCTTC
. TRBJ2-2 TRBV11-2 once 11 CASSIPGELFF TGTGCCAGCAGCATACCCGGGGAGCTGTTTTTT